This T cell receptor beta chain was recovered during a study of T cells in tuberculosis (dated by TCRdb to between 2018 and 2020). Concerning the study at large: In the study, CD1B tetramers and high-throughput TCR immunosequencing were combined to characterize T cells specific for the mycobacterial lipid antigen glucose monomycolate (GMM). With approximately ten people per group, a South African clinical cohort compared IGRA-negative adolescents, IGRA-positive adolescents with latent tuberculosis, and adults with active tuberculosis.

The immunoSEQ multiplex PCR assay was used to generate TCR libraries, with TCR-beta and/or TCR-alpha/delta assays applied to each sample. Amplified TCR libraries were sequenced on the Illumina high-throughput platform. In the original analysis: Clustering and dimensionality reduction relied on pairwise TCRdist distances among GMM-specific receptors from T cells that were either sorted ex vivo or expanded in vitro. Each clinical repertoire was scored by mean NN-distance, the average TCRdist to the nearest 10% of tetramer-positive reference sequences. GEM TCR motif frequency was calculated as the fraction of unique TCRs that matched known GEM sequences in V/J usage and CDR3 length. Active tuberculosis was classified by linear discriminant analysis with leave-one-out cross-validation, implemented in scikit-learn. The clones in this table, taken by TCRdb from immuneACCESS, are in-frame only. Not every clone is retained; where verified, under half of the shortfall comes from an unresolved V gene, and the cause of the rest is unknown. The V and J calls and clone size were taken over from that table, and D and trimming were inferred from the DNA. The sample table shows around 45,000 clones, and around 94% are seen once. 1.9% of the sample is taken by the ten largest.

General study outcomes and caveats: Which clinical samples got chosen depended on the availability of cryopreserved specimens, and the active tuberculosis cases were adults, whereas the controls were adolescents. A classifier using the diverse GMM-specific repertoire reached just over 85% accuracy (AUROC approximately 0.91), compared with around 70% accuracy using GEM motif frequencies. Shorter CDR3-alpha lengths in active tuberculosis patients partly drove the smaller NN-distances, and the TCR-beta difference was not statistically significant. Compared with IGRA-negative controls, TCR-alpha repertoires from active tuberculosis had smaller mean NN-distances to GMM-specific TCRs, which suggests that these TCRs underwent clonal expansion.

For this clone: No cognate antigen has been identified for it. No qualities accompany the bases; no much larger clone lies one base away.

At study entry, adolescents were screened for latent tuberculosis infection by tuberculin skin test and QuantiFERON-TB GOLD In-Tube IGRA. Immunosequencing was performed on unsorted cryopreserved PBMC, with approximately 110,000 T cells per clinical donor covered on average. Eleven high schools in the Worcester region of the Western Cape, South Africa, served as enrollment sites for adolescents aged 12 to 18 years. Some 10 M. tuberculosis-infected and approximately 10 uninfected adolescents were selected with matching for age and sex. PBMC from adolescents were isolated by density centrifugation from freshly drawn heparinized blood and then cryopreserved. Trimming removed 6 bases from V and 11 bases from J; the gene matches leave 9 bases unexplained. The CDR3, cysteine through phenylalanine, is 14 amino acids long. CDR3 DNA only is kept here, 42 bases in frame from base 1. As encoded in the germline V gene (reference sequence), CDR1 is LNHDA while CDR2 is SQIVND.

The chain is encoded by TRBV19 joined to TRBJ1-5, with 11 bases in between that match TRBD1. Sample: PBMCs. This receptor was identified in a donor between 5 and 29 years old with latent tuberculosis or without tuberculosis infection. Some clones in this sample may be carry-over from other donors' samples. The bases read TGTGCCAGTAGAGGTCCCGGGACAGGGGGGGCCCAGCATTTT. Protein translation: CASRGPGTGGAQHF.